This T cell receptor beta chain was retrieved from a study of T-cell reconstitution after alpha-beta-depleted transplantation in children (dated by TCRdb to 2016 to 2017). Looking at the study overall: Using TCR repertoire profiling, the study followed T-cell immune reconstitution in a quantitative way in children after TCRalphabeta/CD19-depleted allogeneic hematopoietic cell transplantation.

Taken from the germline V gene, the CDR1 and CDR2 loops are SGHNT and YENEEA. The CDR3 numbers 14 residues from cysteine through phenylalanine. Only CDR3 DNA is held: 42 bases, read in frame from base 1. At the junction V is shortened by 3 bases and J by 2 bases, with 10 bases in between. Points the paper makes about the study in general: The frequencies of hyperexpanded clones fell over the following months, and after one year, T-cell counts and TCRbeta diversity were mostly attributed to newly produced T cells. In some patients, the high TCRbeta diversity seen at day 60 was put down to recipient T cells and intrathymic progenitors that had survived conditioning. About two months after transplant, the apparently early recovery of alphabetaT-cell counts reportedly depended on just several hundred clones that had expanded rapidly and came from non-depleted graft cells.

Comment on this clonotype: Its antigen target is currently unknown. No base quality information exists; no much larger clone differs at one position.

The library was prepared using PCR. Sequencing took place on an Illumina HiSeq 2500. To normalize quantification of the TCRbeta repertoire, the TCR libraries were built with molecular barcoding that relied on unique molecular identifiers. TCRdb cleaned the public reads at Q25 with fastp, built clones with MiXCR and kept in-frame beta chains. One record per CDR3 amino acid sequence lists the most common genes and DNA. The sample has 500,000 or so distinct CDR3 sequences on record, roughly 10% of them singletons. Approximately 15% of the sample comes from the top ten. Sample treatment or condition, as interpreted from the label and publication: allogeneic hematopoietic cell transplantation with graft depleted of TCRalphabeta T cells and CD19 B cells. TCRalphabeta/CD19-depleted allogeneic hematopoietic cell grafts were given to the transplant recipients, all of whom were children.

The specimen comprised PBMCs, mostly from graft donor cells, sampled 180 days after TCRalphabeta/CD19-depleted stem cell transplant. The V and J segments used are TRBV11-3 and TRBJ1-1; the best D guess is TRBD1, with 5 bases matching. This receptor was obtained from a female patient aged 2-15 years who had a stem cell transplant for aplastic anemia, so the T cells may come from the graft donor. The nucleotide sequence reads TGTGCCAGCAGCTTCCACGACAGAAACACTGAAGCTTTCTTT. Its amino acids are CASSFHDRNTEAFF.